Below, 17 T cell receptor beta chains from the same sample are listed, as sequenced in a study of OX40 agonist ivuxolimab in advanced cancers. Sequencing was performed with immunoSEQ multiplex PCR; in TCRdb, only in-frame clones are kept and a portion is missing. The sample lists some 45,000 clones; approximately 86% were seen once. The sample in question was CD4+ or CD8+ T cells sorted from blood, obtained in a trial of the OX40 agonist ivuxolimab. The receptors originated from an adult with an advanced solid tumor such as melanoma, head and neck, liver or kidney cancer.

V usage is TRBV19 and J usage is TRBJ2-3; 9 bases are a match to TRBD2. V gave up 6 bases and J gave up 7 bases; unmatched junction bases: 8. Germline CDR1 reads LNHDA; CDR2 reads SQIVND (reference sequence). This CDR3 contains 14 residues. The DNA of the CDR3 is TGTGCCAGTAGACCTAGCGGGGTACAGAATACGCAGTATTTT. Protein product: CASRPSGVQNTQYF.

The chain uses TRBV7-2 and TRBJ1-1; D remains unclear. V was trimmed by 5 bases and J by 7 bases, leaving 8 bases between them. Germline-derived CDR1 and CDR2 are SGHTA and FQGNSA. This CDR3 has 11 residues. The CDR3 DNA sequence: TGTGCCAGCAGCGCCTCGAGTGAAGCTTTCTTT. It yields the protein CASSASSEAFF.

The chain recombines TRBV5-1 with TRBJ2-5; weak D call: TRBD1 (6 bases). CDR1 SGHRS and CDR2 YFSETQ come from the germline V gene. This CDR3 has 13 amino acids. Trimming removed 4 bases from V and 6 bases from J, with 13 bases in between. CDR3 in amino acids: CASSEQGLQTQYF. As DNA, the CDR3 is TGCGCCAGCAGCGAACAGGGTCTTCAGACCCAGTACTTC.

The chain has TRBV4-2 and TRBJ2-2; 12 bases fit TRBD2. The V and J ends lost 0 bases and 3 bases, in that order; junction bases with no gene match: 5. CDR1 is LGHNA, CDR2 YNFKEQ, per germline. The CDR3 is 18 amino acids. The CDR3, as DNA: TGTGCCAGCAGCCAAGAGACTAGCGGGGGAACAGACACCGGGGAGCTGTTTTTT. Translation: CASSQETSGGTDTGELFF.

The genes are TRBV18 and TRBJ2-6, with 9 nucleotides matching TRBD1. The germline gives CDR1 KGHSH, CDR2 LQKENI. The CDR3 has 17 residues. With 2 bases clipped from V and 0 bases from J, the junction kept 2 bases outside the gene matches. DNA for the CDR3: TGTGCCAGCTCACCAGGGACAGGGAACTCTGGGGCCAACGTCCTGACTTTC. Its protein product is CASSPGTGNSGANVLTF.

CDR3 amino acids: CASTAPGQTYEQYF. CDR3 DNA: TGTGCCAGCACAGCCCCGGGACAAACCTACGAGCAGTACTTC. The rearrangement uses TRBV18 and TRBJ2-7; D might be TRBD1 (6 bases). Germline V CDR1 and CDR2: KGHSH, LQKENI. CDR3 length equals 14 residues. Trimming shortened V by 8 bases and J by 2 bases, and 16 bases separated the two germline ends.

The chain carries TRBV10-2 and TRBJ1-6, with TRBD1 identical over 7 bases. Looked up from germline, CDR1 is WSHSY and CDR2 is SAAADI. The CDR3 runs to 14 residues. Germline trimming cut 6 bases from V and 3 bases from J; bases unmatched to any gene: 2. The CDR3 loop reads CASRGTVYNSPLHF. CDR3 sequence (DNA): TGCGCCAGCAGGGGGACAGTCTATAATTCACCCCTCCACTTT.

This clone was observed a single time. This sequence joins TRBV5-1 and TRBJ1-4, with a tentative D call TRBD1 (5 bases). Trimming stripped 3 bases from V and 0 bases from J, with 12 bases between. The CDR3 contains 16 residues. Germline V gene sequence: CDR1 SGHRS, CDR2 YFSETQ. In nucleotides, the CDR3 is TGCGCCAGCAGCTGGGATACAGGTGCAACTAATGAAAAACTGTTTTTT. Protein product: CASSWDTGATNEKLFF.

The chain uses TRBV19 and TRBJ2-1; 14 positions match TRBD2. CDR1 and CDR2 from the germline V gene are LNHDA and SQIVND (reference sequence). The J segment lost 5 bases and the V segment lost 5 bases, leaving 14 bases of the junction unmatched. The CDR3 sequence is 19 residues long. DNA of the CDR3: TGTGCCAGTAGTGCCTCCGCCGGGACTAGCGGGAGCTGGGACAATGAGCAGTTCTTC. This encodes CASSASAGTSGSWDNEQFF.

The J gene is TRBJ2-2, the V gene TRBV19; no firm D call. The CDR3 totals 13 residues. Germline assignment: CDR1 LNHDA and CDR2 SQIVND (reference sequence). V was clipped by 0 bases and J by 7 bases, with 6 bases between them. CDR3: CASSIDRNGELFF. The CDR3 region has the DNA TGTGCCAGTAGTATAGATCGAAACGGGGAGCTGTTTTTT.

About this clone: Other nucleotide sequences in the sample specify the same CDR3. The rearrangement uses TRBV30 and TRBJ2-7, with D possibly matching TRBD2 (5 bases). The CDR3 has 12 amino acids. Per germline, CDR1 GTSNPN and CDR2 SVGIG (reference sequence). Trimming took 2 bases from V and 1 from J, leaving 6 bases between them. CDR3 nucleotide sequence: TGTGCCTGGAGTCGGGGTTCCTACGAGCAGTACTTC. Translating gives CAWSRGSYEQYF.

CDR3 in amino acids: CASSFRHQETQYF. In nucleotides, the CDR3 is TGTGCCAGCAGCTTTCGCCACCAAGAGACCCAGTACTTC. The chain combines TRBV5-6 with TRBJ2-5; D gene ambiguous. The V gene lost 2 bases and the J gene lost 0 bases, with 5 bases spanning the gap. This CDR3 contains 13 residues. CDR1 and CDR2 (germline): SGHDT, YYEEEE. Complete variable domain (other parts from reference TRBV5-6 and TRBJ2-5): DAGVTQSPTHLIKTRGQQVTLRCSPKSGHDTVSWYQQALGQGPQFIFQYYEEEERQRGNFPDRFSGHQFPNYSSELNVNALLLGDSALYLCASSFRHQETQYFGPGTRLLVL.

The rearrangement links TRBV28 to TRBJ2-2; weak D call: TRBD1 (5 bases). The germline V gene encodes CDR1 MDHEN and CDR2 SYDVKM. The V and J ends lost 3 bases and 1 base respectively, with 9 bases between them. The CDR3 is 15 amino acids. CDR3 residues: CASSLGDRNTGELFF. The CDR3 nucleotides read TGTGCCAGCAGTTTGGGTGACAGGAACACCGGGGAGCTGTTTTTT.

The rearrangement joins TRBV7-9 to TRBJ2-5, with 8 bases fitting TRBD2. The CDR3 is 15 residues long. V dropped 3 bases and J dropped 5; count of bases not matched to a gene: 8. In germline, CDR1 is SEHNR, CDR2 FQNEAQ (reference sequence). The CDR3 bases are TGTGCCAGCAGCTTTCCGGGAGGGCCGAGGGAGACCCAGTACTTC. Residues: CASSFPGGPRETQYF.

The rearrangement links TRBV10-3 to TRBJ2-2; D not certain. CDR1 and CDR2 (germline): ENHRY, SYGVKD. Trimming removed 6 bases at V and 6 bases at J, with 11 bases between. This CDR3 is built from 13 residues. CDR3 coding DNA: TGTGCCATCAGCCTAAGGGTGCCCGGGGAGCTGTTTTTT. This gives the protein CAISLRVPGELFF.

DNA for the CDR3: TGTGCCAGCAGTGGGGGTCCTATGGGAGGGAGAGTAACCGGGGAGCTGTTTTTT. Translation gives CASSGGPMGGRVTGELFF. The V gene is TRBV6-1, the J gene TRBJ2-2; 7 nucleotides match TRBD2. The V gene end was trimmed by 4 bases and the J gene end by 5 bases; junction bases not matched to a gene: 16. This CDR3 is 18 amino acids long. Germline V lookup: CDR1 MNHNS, CDR2 SASEGT.

V and J are TRBV9 and TRBJ1-1; 7 nucleotides line up with TRBD1. There are 16 residues in the CDR3. V trimming: 4 bases; J trimming: 1 base; junction bases outside the gene matches: 10. Germline assignment: CDR1 SGDLS and CDR2 YYNGEE. CDR3 in DNA: TGTGCCAGCAGCCTAAACCCGGGACAGCCGAACACTGAAGCTTTCTTT. It encodes CASSLNPGQPNTEAFF.